Presented here are 2 T cell receptor beta chains from one specimen sequenced in a study of blood T cell repertoires in COVID-19 (dated by TCRdb to the early 2020s). The method behind the library was the immunoSEQ multiplex PCR assay. The table comes from immuneACCESS by way of TCRdb, which keeps in-frame sequences with V and J called. Part of the clones is missing from these tables; in studies checked, under half for an unresolved V gene and the rest for unknown reasons. The sample contains 150,000 to 200,000 clones, around 77% of them found a single time. Roughly 17% of the sample belongs to the ten largest clones. Sample: peripheral blood. The receptors derive from a man aged 55 to 70 with active or convalescent COVID-19.

The chain has TRBV18 and TRBJ2-2; 8 nucleotides align to TRBD2. CDR3 length equals 13 residues. V was pared by 4 bases and J by 7 bases, with 2 bases of the junction left unmatched. Germline CDR1 is KGHSH and CDR2 is LQKENI. For the CDR3, the DNA is TGTGCCAGCTCACGGGGGACTAGCGGGGAGCTGTTTTTT. Amino acid sequence: CASSRGTSGELFF.

The rearrangement joins TRBV6-5 to TRBJ2-7; 7 bases match TRBD2. Losses at the gene ends were 4 bases for V and 6 bases for J; bases not matched to a gene: 12. CDR1 MNHEY and CDR2 SVGAGI come from the germline V gene. CDR3 length equals 15 residues. DNA of the CDR3: TGTGCCAGCAGTTGGGGGGGGGACTTCAACTCCGAGCAGTACTTC. Residues: CASSWGGDFNSEQYF.